The 21 T cell receptor beta chains reported below all come from one sample, sequenced in a study of T cell clonality in common variable immunodeficiency. Some clones are missing from TCRdb's copy, which holds only in-frame ones; the method was immunoSEQ multiplex PCR. The sample holds fewer than 7,000 clones, and no clone turns up only once. These TCRs are of unknown antigen specificity. Broader study findings: Common variable immunodeficiency TCR beta sequences reportedly had fewer deletions and N-nucleotide insertions.

Sequencing was done on a sample of peripheral blood mononuclear cells. Source of these receptors: a human donor with common variable immunodeficiency.

This clone showed up many times. The sequence runs out 3 residues before the end of the CDR3; the remainder is reconstructed from the germline J gene. The genes are TRBV7-2 and TRBJ1-1; 7 bases agree with TRBD1. This CDR3 comprises 12 residues. The germline V gene has CDR1 SGHTA and CDR2 FQGNSA. The CDR3 is CASSSSTGSAFF. The sequenced part of the CDR3 DNA is TGTGCCAGCAGCTCCTCGACAGGGTCG.

This clone was observed a handful of times. Coverage ceases 3 residues before the CDR3 finishes, and the germline J gene fills in the end. This chain connects TRBV7-2 to TRBJ2-5; 9 bases are shared with TRBD2. The trim removed 3 bases at V and 0 bases at J, leaving 2 bases unmatched. This CDR3 region has 15 residues. Germline CDR1 and CDR2: SGHTA and FQGNSA. CDR3 in amino acids: CASSFTSGYQETQYF. CDR3 DNA (partial): TGTGCCAGCAGCTTTACTAGCGGGTACCAAGAGACC. Full variable domain (rest looked up from reference TRBV7-2 and TRBJ2-5): GAGVSQSPSNKVTEKGKDVELRCDPISGHTALYWYRQSLGQGLEFLIYFQGNSAPDKSGLPSDRFSAERTGGSVSTLTIQRTQQEDSAVYLCASSFTSGYQETQYFGPGTRLLVL.

This clone is medium-sized within its sample. The sequence runs out 3 residues before the end of the CDR3; the remainder is reconstructed from the germline J gene. The chain combines TRBV27 with TRBJ2-3, with D maybe TRBD1 (7 bases). Trimming removed 2 bases at V and 3 bases at J, with 9 bases between. The length of the CDR3 is 14 residues. Germline V gene sequence: CDR1 MNHEY, CDR2 SMNVEV (reference sequence). The covered CDR3 bases are TGTGCCAGCAGTTTACAGGGGGGAACAGATACG. Its protein product is CASSLQGGTDT. The full CDR3 protein reads CASSLQGGTDTQYF.

Concerning this clone: The read comes to an end 3 residues before the CDR3 does, leaving the germline J gene to fill in the end. The chain recombines TRBV20-1 with TRBJ2-7; weak D call: TRBD1 (6 bases). The CDR3 length is 14 residues. V was shortened by 2 bases and J by 2 bases, with 13 bases between the two germline ends. Germline lookup yields CDR1 DFQATT and CDR2 SNEGSKA (reference sequence). The CDR3 reads CSARLNRDTYEQYF. CDR3 DNA, as far as it was read: TGCAGTGCTAGACTGAACAGGGATACCTACGAG.

This clone was recorded many times. The CDR3 is cut off 3 residues early in the read; its end comes from the germline J gene. The chain combines TRBV7-6 with TRBJ1-1; weak D call: TRBD1 (5 bases). There are 13 residues in the CDR3. Germline V gene sequence: CDR1 SGHVS, CDR2 FNYEAQ. Partial CDR3 DNA: TGTGCCAGCAGCTTAGGGACACGTACCGAA. It codes for CASSLGTRTE. The full CDR3 protein reads CASSLGTRTEAFF.

As to this clone: The CDR3 end lies 3 residues beyond the end of the read and is filled in from the germline J gene. J is TRBJ2-5 and V is TRBV5-1, with D maybe TRBD1 (5 bases). V gave up 0 bases and J gave up 7 bases, with 13 bases separating them. Germline V gives CDR1 SGHRS, CDR2 YFSETQ. The CDR3 sequence is 14 residues long. The CDR3 protein is CASSLAIEGVTQYF. CDR3 bases read: TGCGCCAGCAGCTTGGCCATAGAAGGGGTGACC.

Many counts were recorded for this clone. The read finishes 3 residues shy of the CDR3 end, and the germline J gene is used to complete it. The rearrangement uses TRBV7-2 and TRBJ2-4, with D tentatively TRBD1 (5 bases). The germline gives CDR1 SGHTA, CDR2 FQGNSA. This CDR3 contains 16 residues. CDR3 bases read: TGTGCCAGCAGCTTAGCCGACAGTCTTATCCCCCACAGT. Protein product: CASSLADSLIPHS. The whole CDR3 reads CASSLADSLIPHSQYF.

By share, this clone ranks as medium-sized. The read gets to within 3 residues of the CDR3 end, and the germline J gene fills in the rest. The V gene is TRBV7-8, the J gene TRBJ2-7; TRBD1 matches at 8 bases. V lost 4 bases, J lost 2 bases, and 7 bases stayed unmatched. CDR1 and CDR2 (germline): SGHVS, FQNEAQ. The CDR3 runs 15 residues. The CDR3 loop reads CASSSPGQETYEQYF. Partial CDR3 DNA: TGTGCCAGCAGCTCTCCGGGACAGGAAACCTACGAG.

This clone was seen repeatedly, ten times or more. Read coverage stops 3 residues before the CDR3 terminus; the germline J gene supplies the remainder. The V call is TRBV10-3, the J call TRBJ2-3; 10 bases agree with TRBD2. After removal of 7 bases from V and 1 base from J, the junction contained 2 bases not matched to a gene. There are 14 residues in the CDR3. CDR1 and CDR2 (germline): ENHRY, SYGVKD. This CDR3 is CAITGTSGTDTQYF. CDR3 bases read: TGTGCCATCACTGGGACTAGCGGCACAGATACG.

There are many counts of this clone. The read ends 3 residues shy of where the CDR3 ends; the end is completed using the germline J gene. The rearrangement uses TRBV7-8 and TRBJ2-1, with TRBD1 identical over 7 bases. J was trimmed by 7 bases and V by 5 bases; bases with no gene match: 8. In germline, CDR1 is SGHVS, CDR2 FQNEAQ. This CDR3 is 14 amino acids long. CDR3 DNA, as far as it was read: TGTGCCAGCAGCCCGACACAGGGGCAGAATGAG. The encoded protein is CASSPTQGQNE. In full, the CDR3 is CASSPTQGQNEQFF.

This clone has a count of ten or more. The read terminates 3 residues before the CDR3 end, so the remaining end is supplied by the germline J gene. The chain is built from TRBV29-1 and TRBJ2-2; TRBD1 aligns across 10 bases. The trim removed 2 bases at V and 4 bases at J, leaving 7 bases unmatched. Per the germline V gene, CDR1 is SQVTM and CDR2 is ANQGSEA. The CDR3 is 16 residues long. The CDR3 reads CSVETGTGVGTGELFF. The CDR3 DNA, read in part, is TGCAGCGTTGAAACCGGGACAGGGGTAGGCACCGGGGAG.

This clone is labeled medium-sized (0.01 to 0.1%). With the read ending 3 residues before the CDR3 end, the germline J gene is used to fill in that end. The chain couples TRBV7-2 to TRBJ2-7; TRBD1 is a possible D gene (6 bases). Germline loops: CDR1 SGHTA, CDR2 FQGNSA. The CDR3 consists of 15 residues. V dropped 2 bases and J dropped 0 bases, with 11 bases sitting between them. CDR3 loop: CASSLTTGSSYEQYF. The covered CDR3 bases are TGTGCCAGCAGCTTAACCACAGGGAGCTCCTACGAG.

This clone is labeled medium-sized. With the read ending 3 residues before the CDR3 end, the germline J gene is used to fill in that end. The chain couples TRBV5-1 to TRBJ2-3; 7 positions match TRBD1. Germline CDR1 reads SGHRS; CDR2 reads YFSETQ. After removal of 4 bases from V and 1 base from J, the junction contained 0 bases not matched to a gene. This CDR3 has 13 amino acids. The sequenced CDR3 bases are TGCGCCAGCAGCACAGGGGGCACAGATACG. Translated, it gives CASSTGGTDT. The full CDR3 protein reads CASSTGGTDTQYF.

A word on this clone: Sequencing ends 3 residues short of the CDR3 end; the germline J gene provides the rest. The chain links TRBV2 to TRBJ1-4, with TRBD1 as a possible D gene (5 bases). V shed 4 bases and J shed 6 bases, with 6 bases lying between them. There are 12 residues in the CDR3. CDR1 and CDR2 (germline): SNHLY, FYNNEI. The DNA read from the CDR3 is TGTGCCAGCAGTGGGGGGGATGAAAAA. It codes for CASSGGDEK. In full, the CDR3 is CASSGGDEKLFF.

This clone has ten or more counts. The read finishes 3 residues shy of the CDR3 end, and the germline J gene is used to complete it. The chain employs TRBV20-1 and TRBJ2-1; TRBD2 aligns across 11 bases. J gave up 6 bases and V 0 bases, and 7 bases lay outside the gene matches. CDR1 and CDR2 (germline): DFQATT, SNEGSKA (reference sequence). The CDR3 contains 16 residues. The CDR3 bases that were read are TGCAGTGCTAGAGATCTGGGACTAGCGGACCTCAATGAG. This gives the protein CSARDLGLADLNE. In full, the CDR3 reads CSARDLGLADLNEQFF.

This clone has at least ten counts. The read gets to within 3 residues of the CDR3 end, and the germline J gene fills in the rest. This chain uses TRBV7-8 with TRBJ2-1; 8 bases match TRBD2. The J segment lost 7 bases and the V segment lost 5 bases, leaving 10 bases of the junction unmatched. The CDR3 totals 15 residues. CDR1 and CDR2 from the germline V gene are SGHVS and FQNEAQ. CDR3 DNA, as far as it was read: TGTGCCAGCAGCATCGGGGGGGCCGTATGGAATGAG. It codes for CASSIGGAVWNE. The whole CDR3 protein reads CASSIGGAVWNEQFF.

A remark on this clone: The read gets to within 3 residues of the CDR3 end, and the germline J gene fills in the rest. The rearrangement links TRBV6-2 or TRBV6-3 to TRBJ2-6; 7 bases line up with TRBD1. The CDR3 is 16 residues long. The germline V gene encodes CDR1 MNHEY and CDR2 SVGEGT. With V trimmed by 6 bases and J by 1 base, 6 bases remained unmatched. CDR3 in amino acids: CASSPDRVSGANVLTF. CDR3 bases read: TGTGCCAGCAGCCCCGACAGGGTGTCTGGGGCCAACGTC.

This clone has more than one count but fewer than ten. The DNA ends 3 residues before the CDR3 does, and the rest of the CDR3 is filled in from the germline J gene. This chain connects TRBV10-3 to TRBJ2-1, with 10 bases matching TRBD1. This CDR3 spans 14 amino acids. Per the germline V gene, CDR1 is ENHRY and CDR2 is SYGVKD. V shed 6 bases and J 8 bases; nucleotides not matched to a gene: 7. The sequenced CDR3 bases are TGTGCCATCAGGCCGGGACAGGGGATCGATGAG. Translation: CAIRPGQGIDE. Given in full, the CDR3 is CAIRPGQGIDEQFF.

This clone was seen ten or more times. The observed sequence ends 3 residues before the CDR3 terminus, with the missing tail filled in from the germline J gene. V is TRBV18 and J is TRBJ1-2, with D hard to call. Germline CDR1 reads KGHSH; CDR2 reads LQKENI. The CDR3 contains 13 residues. The V end lost 3 bases, the J end lost 4 bases, and 9 bases lay between the germline ends. The sequenced part of the CDR3 DNA is TGTGCCAGCTCACCTAGGGTCCCCTATGGC. Its translation: CASSPRVPYG. The whole CDR3 is CASSPRVPYGYTF.

This clone turned up a few times. Here the CDR3 reads CASMYRRNTEAFF. Partial CDR3 DNA: TGTGCCAGCATGTACAGAAGGAACACTGAA. The V gene is TRBV2, the J gene TRBJ1-1; no reliable D call. Read coverage stops 3 residues before the CDR3 terminus; the germline J gene supplies the remainder. From germline, CDR1 is SNHLY and CDR2 FYNNEI. Trimming left V 7 bases short and J 1 base short, with 10 bases between. The CDR3 length is 13 residues. The complete variable domain, with remaining parts taken from reference TRBV2 and TRBJ1-1, reads EPEVTQTPSHQVTQMGQEVILRCVPISNHLYFYWYRQILGQKVEFLVSFYNNEISEKSEIFDDQFSVERPDGSNFTLKIRSTKLEDSAMYFCASMYRRNTEAFFGQGTRLTVV.

This clone occurred a few times. Read sequence stops 3 residues before the CDR3 end, and the germline J gene provides the missing end. The chain recombines TRBV19 with TRBJ1-4; tentative D call: TRBD1 (5 bases). The CDR3 is 13 amino acids. CDR1 LNHDA and CDR2 SQIVND come from the germline V gene (reference sequence). V lost 9 bases, J lost 5 bases, and 13 bases lay in between. The CDR3: CASRFSGNEKLFF. The CDR3 DNA, read in part, is TGTGCCAGCCGGTTCTCAGGGAATGAAAAA.